This TCR beta chain is from a study of graft-versus-host responses after intestinal transplantation. Study conclusions and caveats: Across patients carrying graft-donor T cell macrochimerism, allografts held high graft-versus-host to host-versus-graft clonal ratios.

For this clone: Its antigen is still unknown.

Sequenced by immunoSEQ multiplex PCR; TCRdb stores in-frame clones only, minus some. In the table there are about 82,000 clones, 90% to 95% of which are singletons. The CDR3 has 13 residues. Trimming took off 4 bases at V and 4 bases at J, with 12 bases between the two ends. Germline V gene sequence: CDR1 SGHRS, CDR2 YFSETQ. The genes are TRBV5-1 and TRBJ2-7; a weak D match, TRBD2 (6 bases). The sequencing used unstimulated CD4+ T cells sorted from spleen or lymph node cells, collected before intestinal transplant. This clonotype originated in a human donor who received an intestinal transplant. The CDR3 DNA reads TGCGCCAGCAGCCCGCGCGGGGAGTACGAGCAGTACTTC. This codes for CASSPRGEYEQYF. The full variable domain, its missing parts supplied by reference TRBV5-1 and TRBJ2-7, is KAGVTQTPRYLIKTRGQQVTLSCSPISGHRSVSWYQQTPGQGLQFLFEYFSETQRNKGNFPGRFSGRQFSNSRSEMNVSTLELGDSALYLCASSPRGEYEQYFGPGTRLTVT.